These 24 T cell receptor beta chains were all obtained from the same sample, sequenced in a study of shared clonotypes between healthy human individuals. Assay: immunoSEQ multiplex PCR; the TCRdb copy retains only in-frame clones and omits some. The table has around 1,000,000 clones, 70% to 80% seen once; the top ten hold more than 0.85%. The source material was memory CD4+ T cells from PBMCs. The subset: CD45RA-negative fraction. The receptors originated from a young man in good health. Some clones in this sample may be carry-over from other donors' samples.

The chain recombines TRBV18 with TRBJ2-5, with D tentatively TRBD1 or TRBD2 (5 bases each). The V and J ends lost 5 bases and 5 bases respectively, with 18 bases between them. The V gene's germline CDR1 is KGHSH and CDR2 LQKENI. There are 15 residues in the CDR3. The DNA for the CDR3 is TGTGCCAGCTCAAAGGCCCCGAGGGGAACGGAGACCCAGTACTTC. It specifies CASSKAPRGTETQYF.

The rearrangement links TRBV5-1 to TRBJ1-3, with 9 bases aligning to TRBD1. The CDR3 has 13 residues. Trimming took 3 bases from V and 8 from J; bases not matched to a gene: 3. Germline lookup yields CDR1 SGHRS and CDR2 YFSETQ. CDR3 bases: TGCGCCAGCAGCTCGGGACAGGGCCACACCATATATTTT. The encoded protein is CASSSGQGHTIYF. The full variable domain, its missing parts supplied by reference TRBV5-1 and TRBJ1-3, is KAGVTQTPRYLIKTRGQQVTLSCSPISGHRSVSWYQQTPGQGLQFLFEYFSETQRNKGNFPGRFSGRQFSNSRSEMNVSTLELGDSALYLCASSSGQGHTIYFGEGSWLTVV.

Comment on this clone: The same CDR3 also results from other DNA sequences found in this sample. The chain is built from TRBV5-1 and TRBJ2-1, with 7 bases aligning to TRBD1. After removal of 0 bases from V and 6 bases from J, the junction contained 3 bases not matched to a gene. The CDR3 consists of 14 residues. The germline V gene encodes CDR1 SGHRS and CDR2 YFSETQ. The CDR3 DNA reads TGCGCCAGCAGCTTGGCTCCAGGGGGCAATGAGCAGTTCTTC. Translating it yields CASSLAPGGNEQFF.

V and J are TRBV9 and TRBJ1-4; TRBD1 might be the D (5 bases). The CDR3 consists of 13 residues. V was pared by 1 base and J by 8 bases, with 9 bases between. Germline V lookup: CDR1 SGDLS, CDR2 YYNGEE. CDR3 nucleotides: TGTGCCAGCAGCGTAAGGGGCCCGGAAAAACTGTTTTTT. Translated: CASSVRGPEKLFF.

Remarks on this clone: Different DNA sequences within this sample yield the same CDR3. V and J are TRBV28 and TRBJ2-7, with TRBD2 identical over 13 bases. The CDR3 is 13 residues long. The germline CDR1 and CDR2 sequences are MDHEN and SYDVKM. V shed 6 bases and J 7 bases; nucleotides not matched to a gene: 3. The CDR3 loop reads CASRPGLAGEQYF. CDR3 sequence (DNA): TGTGCCAGCAGACCGGGACTAGCGGGAGAGCAGTACTTC.

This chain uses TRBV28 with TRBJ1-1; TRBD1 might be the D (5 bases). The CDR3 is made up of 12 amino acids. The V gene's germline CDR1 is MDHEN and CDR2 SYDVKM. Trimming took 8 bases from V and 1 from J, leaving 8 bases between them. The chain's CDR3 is CASLRGNTEAFF. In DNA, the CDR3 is TGTGCCAGCCTAAGGGGGAACACTGAAGCTTTCTTT.

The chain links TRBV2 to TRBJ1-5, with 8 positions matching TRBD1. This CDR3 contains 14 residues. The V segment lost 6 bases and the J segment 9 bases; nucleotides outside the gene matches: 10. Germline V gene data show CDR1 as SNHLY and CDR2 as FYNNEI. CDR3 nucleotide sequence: TGTGCCAGCAGCCCGGGACAGGCCCATACGCCCCAGCATTTT. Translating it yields CASSPGQAHTPQHF.

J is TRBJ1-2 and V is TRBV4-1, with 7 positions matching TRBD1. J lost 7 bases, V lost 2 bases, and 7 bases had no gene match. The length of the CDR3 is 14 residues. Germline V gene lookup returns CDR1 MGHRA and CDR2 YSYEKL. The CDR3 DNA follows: TGCGCCAGCAGCCAAACTCGACAGGGCCCTGGCTACACCTTC. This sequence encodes CASSQTRQGPGYTF.

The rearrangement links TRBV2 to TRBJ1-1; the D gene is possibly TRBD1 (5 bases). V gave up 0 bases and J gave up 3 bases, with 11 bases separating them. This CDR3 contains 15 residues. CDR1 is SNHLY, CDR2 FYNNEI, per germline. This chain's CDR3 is CASSEARARDTEAFF. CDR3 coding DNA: TGTGCCAGCAGTGAAGCCCGGGCCAGGGACACTGAAGCTTTCTTT. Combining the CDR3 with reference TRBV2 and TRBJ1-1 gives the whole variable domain EPEVTQTPSHQVTQMGQEVILRCVPISNHLYFYWYRQILGQKVEFLVSFYNNEISEKSEIFDDQFSVERPDGSNFTLKIRSTKLEDSAMYFCASSEARARDTEAFFGQGTRLTVV.

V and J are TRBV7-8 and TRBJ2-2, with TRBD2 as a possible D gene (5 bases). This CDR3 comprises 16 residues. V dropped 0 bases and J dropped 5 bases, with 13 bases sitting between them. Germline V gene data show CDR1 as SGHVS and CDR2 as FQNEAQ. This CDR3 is CASSLASAIWTGELFF. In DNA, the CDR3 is TGTGCCAGCAGCTTAGCTAGCGCGATTTGGACCGGGGAGCTGTTTTTT.

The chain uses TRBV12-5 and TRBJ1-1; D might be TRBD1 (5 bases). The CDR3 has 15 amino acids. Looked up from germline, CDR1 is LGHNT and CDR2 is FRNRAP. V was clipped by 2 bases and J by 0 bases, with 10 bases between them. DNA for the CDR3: TGTGCTAGTGGTTTGTCTGGGGGTTTGAACACTGAAGCTTTCTTT. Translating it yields CASGLSGGLNTEAFF. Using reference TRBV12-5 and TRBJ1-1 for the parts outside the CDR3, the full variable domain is DARVTQTPRHKVTEMGQEVTMRCQPILGHNTVFWYRQTMMQGLELLAYFRNRAPLDDSGMPKDRFSAEMPDATLATLKIQPSEPRDSAVYFCASGLSGGLNTEAFFGQGTRLTVV.

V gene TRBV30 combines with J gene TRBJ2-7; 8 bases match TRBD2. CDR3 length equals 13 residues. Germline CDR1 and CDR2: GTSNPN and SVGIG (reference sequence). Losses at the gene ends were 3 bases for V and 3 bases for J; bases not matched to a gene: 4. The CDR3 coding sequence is TGTGCCTGGAGATCTGCGGGAGGCTACGAGCAGTACTTC. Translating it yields CAWRSAGGYEQYF.

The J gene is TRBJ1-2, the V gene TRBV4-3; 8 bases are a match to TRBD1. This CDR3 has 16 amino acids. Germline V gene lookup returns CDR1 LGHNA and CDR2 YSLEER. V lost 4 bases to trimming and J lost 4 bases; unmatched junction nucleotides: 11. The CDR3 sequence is CASSRTAGGAGYGYTF. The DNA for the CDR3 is TGCGCCAGCAGCCGGACCGCAGGGGGCGCAGGCTATGGCTACACCTTC.

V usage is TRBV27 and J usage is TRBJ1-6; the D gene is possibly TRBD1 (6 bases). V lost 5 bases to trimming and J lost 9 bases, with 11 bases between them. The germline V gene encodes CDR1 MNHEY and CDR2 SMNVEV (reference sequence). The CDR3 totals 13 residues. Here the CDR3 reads CASSTGRASPLHF. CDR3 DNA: TGTGCCAGCAGTACAGGGAGGGCTTCACCCCTCCACTTT.

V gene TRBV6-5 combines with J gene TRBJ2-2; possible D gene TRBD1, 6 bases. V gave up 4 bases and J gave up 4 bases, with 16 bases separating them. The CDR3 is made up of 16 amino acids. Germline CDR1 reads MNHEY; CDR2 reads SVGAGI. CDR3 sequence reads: CASSLDSQFITGELFF. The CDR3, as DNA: TGTGCCAGCAGTTTGGACAGTCAGTTTATCACCGGGGAGCTGTTTTTT.

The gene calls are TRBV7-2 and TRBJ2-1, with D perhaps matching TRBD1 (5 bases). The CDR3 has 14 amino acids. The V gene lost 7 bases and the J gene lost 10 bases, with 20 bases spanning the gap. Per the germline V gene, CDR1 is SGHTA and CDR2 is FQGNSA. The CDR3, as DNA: TGTGCCAGCAATTCATTTCAAGGGGTGCGGGAGCAGTTCTTC. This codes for CASNSFQGVREQFF.

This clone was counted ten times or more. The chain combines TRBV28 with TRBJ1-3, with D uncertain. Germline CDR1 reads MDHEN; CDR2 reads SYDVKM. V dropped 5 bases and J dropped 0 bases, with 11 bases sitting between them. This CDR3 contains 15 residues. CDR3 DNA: TGTGCCAGCAGTAGTCCAGCGTTCTCTGGAAACACCATATATTTT. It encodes CASSSPAFSGNTIYF.

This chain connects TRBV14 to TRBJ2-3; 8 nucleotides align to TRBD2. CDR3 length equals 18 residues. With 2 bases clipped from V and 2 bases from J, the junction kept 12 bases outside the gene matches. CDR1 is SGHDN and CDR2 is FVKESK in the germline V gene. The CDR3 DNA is TGTGCCAGCAGCCAATCCTTCAAAATAGCGGGATTCACAGATACGCAGTATTTT. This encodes CASSQSFKIAGFTDTQYF.

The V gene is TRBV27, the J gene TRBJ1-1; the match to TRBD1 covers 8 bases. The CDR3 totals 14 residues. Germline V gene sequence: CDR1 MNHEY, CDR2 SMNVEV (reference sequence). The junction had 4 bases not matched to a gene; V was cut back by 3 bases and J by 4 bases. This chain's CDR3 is CASSFWDRSTEAFF. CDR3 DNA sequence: TGTGCCAGCAGTTTCTGGGACAGGTCCACTGAAGCTTTCTTT.

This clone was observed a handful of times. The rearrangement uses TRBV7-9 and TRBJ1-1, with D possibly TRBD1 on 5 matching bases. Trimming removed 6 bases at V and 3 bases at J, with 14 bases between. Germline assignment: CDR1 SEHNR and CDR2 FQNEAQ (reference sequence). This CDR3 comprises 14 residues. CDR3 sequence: CASRLGTTDTEAFF. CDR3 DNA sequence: TGTGCCAGCAGACTGGGGACTACCGACACTGAAGCTTTCTTT.

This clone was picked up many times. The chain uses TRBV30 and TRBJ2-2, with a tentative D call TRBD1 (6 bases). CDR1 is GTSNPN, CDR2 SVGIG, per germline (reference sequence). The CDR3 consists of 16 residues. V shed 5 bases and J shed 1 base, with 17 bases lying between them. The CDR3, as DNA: TGTGCCTGGCGACGCGGAGGACAGAGGAACACCGGGGAGCTGTTTTTT. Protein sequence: CAWRRGGQRNTGELFF.

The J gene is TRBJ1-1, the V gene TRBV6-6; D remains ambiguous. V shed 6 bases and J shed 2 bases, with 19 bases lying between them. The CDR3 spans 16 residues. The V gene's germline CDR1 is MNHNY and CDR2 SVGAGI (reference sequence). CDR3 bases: TGTGCCAGCAGCCGCGGACTGGCGACTCCTAACACTGAAGCTTTCTTT. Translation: CASSRGLATPNTEAFF.

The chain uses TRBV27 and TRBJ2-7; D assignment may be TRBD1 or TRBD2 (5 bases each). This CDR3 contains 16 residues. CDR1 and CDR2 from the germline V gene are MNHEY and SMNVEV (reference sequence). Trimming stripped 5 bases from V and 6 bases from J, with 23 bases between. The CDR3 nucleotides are TGTGCCAGCAGTCGCCGTCCCGGGGCACAACAGTTCGAGCAGTACTTC. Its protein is CASSRRPGAQQFEQYF.

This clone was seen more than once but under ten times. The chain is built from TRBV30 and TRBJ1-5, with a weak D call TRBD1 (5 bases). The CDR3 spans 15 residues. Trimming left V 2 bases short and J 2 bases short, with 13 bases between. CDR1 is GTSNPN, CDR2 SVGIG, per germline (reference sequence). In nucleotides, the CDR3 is TGTGCCTGGAGTTTGGGGGGAAGGGGCAATCAGCCCCAGCATTTT. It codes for CAWSLGGRGNQPQHF.